These T cell receptor beta chains were read from a single sample in a study of beta chain features in type 1 diabetes. The assay was immunoSEQ multiplex PCR, and TCRdb's table has in-frame clones only and misses some. The data hold 300,000 to 350,000 clones, with about 19% observed a single time. Input material: naive CD4+ T cells from blood. Receptor source: a woman aged 18-35 years in good health. The CDR3 runs from the conserved cysteine through the conserved F or W. D genes are given only for firm matches. For some rows the clone size is stated as once, few or many, or as a class when expanded; others skip it.

TGTGCCAGCAGCGGAGGGGTCGGGGGGAACACTGAAGCTTTCTTT CASSGGVGGNTEAFF NA 15 TRBV9 few TRBJ1-1
TGTGCCTGGAGCACTGGGAACACCGGGGAGCTGTTTTTT CAWSTGNTGELFF NA 13 TRBV30 few TRBJ2-2
TGTGCCATCAGTGACCAGGGGGCACGCGAGCAGTACTTC CAISDQGAREQYF TRBD1 13 TRBV10-3 NA TRBJ2-7
TGTGCCACCAGACTGGTGAGCTCCTACGAGCAGTACTTC CATRLVSSYEQYF NA 13 TRBV10-3 few TRBJ2-7
TGCGCCAGCAGCCAAGATCTTAGGGGCAACGAGCAGTACTTC CASSQDLRGNEQYF NA 14 TRBV4-3 NA TRBJ2-7
TGTGCCAGCTCACCAGACCGGGACACTGAAGCTTTCTTT CASSPDRDTEAFF NA 13 TRBV18 NA TRBJ1-1
TGTGCCTGGAGCCCACCTATCGGGACAGAAGCTTTCTTT CAWSPPIGTEAFF NA 13 TRBV30 few TRBJ1-1
TGTGCCACCAGCAGAGAAGGGACAGGTAACACTGAAGCTTTCTTT CATSREGTGNTEAFF TRBD1 15 TRBV15 NA TRBJ1-1
TGCGCCAGCAGCTTGGGTGATTGGGGTGGGAGCCAGCCCCAGCATTTT CASSLGDWGGSQPQHF NA 16 TRBV5-1 few TRBJ1-5
TGTGCCAGCAGTGAACAGGGGTTGAACACCGGGGAGCTGTTTTTT CASSEQGLNTGELFF NA 15 TRBV2 NA TRBJ2-2
TGTGCTAGTGGTTCCCCCGGGACAGGGGTCGTAAATGAGCAGTTCTTC CASGSPGTGVVNEQFF TRBD1 16 TRBV12-5 NA TRBJ2-1